What follows are 4 T cell receptor beta chains derived from one specimen sequenced in a study of blood T cells in healthy people across ages. Then a second PCR, running about 7 to 11 cycles, was carried out with a sample-barcoded 5' primer and a J-beta primer mix. TCRdb re-analysed the 5' RACE reads in MiXCR, keeping a single row per CDR3 protein. The table includes some 1.5 million distinct CDR3 sequences, approximately 30% detected once. Material: blood. These receptors came from a woman aged 30 to 39 in good health.

This clonotype has a handful of counts. The chain combines TRBV18 with TRBJ2-1; 10 bases match TRBD1. CDR3 size: 15 residues. Looked up from germline, CDR1 is KGHSH and CDR2 is LQKENI. Germline trimming cut 3 bases from V and 7 bases from J; bases unmatched to any gene: 6. CDR3 in DNA: TGTGCCAGCTCACCTGGGACAGGGGCTTTTAATGAGCAGTTCTTC. As protein: CASSPGTGAFNEQFF.

This clonotype was recorded a few times. The chain carries TRBV15 and TRBJ2-3; 8 bases fit TRBD2. Germline assignment: CDR1 LNHNV and CDR2 YYDKDF (reference sequence). V lost 6 bases to trimming and J lost 6 bases; unmatched junction nucleotides: 14. There are 16 residues in the CDR3. CDR3 loop: CATRTSLSGTGDTQYF. CDR3 nucleotide sequence: TGTGCCACCAGAACTTCCCTTAGCGGGACCGGGGATACGCAGTATTTT.

A word on this clonotype: This may arise from a read error, as a much more abundant clone is one base away. J is TRBJ1-2 and V is TRBV20-1; unclear D gene. V was trimmed by 3 bases and J by 4 bases, leaving 12 bases between them. Per germline, CDR1 DFQATT and CDR2 SNEGSKA (reference sequence). This CDR3 spans 13 amino acids. CDR3 region: CSARAEEGYGYTF. CDR3 DNA sequence: TGCAGTGCTAGGGCAGAGGAGGGCTATGGCTACACCTTC.

This clonotype was seen a handful of times. Sequence at one end of the junction differs from germline and may be a read error. This chain uses TRBV5-1 with TRBJ2-7; 11 nucleotides align to TRBD2. Germline CDR1 SGHRS, CDR2 YFSETQ. The CDR3 is 18 amino acids. CDR3: CAGSLGLAGGPSSYEQYF. The CDR3 bases are TGCGCCGGCAGCTTGGGGCTAGCGGGGGGACCAAGCTCCTACGAGCAGTACTTC.